A selection of T cell receptor beta chains follows, all from one sample in a study of cytomegalovirus exposure and HLA in healthy donors. Clones were read by immunoSEQ multiplex PCR, and TCRdb kept only the in-frame ones, dropping some. The sample holds under 200,000 clones, approximately 71% seen once. The sequenced material came from PBMCs. All receptors come from a girl aged 10-17 years in good health and CMV-seronegative. The CDR3 runs from the conserved cysteine through the conserved F or W. A D gene is named only where the DNA matches it firmly. Where a row states a size, it is once, few, many or the class of an expanded clone; other rows omit it.

D: NA; V: TRBV5-6; size: NA; J: TRBJ1-2; DNA: TGTGCCAGCAGCTTGAGTGGGCAGTCCTATGGCTACACCTTC; CDR3: CASSLSGQSYGYTF
D: NA; V: TRBV4-1; size: NA; J: TRBJ1-2; DNA: TGCGCCAGCAGCCAGGCAAGTTCTAACTATGGCTACACCTTC; CDR3: CASSQASSNYGYTF
D: TRBD1; V: TRBV7-7; size: NA; J: TRBJ2-3; DNA: TGTGCCAGCAGCTTAAATACAGGGGGTTTGAATACGCAGTATTTT; CDR3: CASSLNTGGLNTQYF
D: NA; V: TRBV5-1; size: NA; J: TRBJ2-5; DNA: TGCGCCAGCAGGGGTTTAGGAGGGTACCAAGAGACCCAGTACTTC; CDR3: CASRGLGGYQETQYF
D: TRBD1; V: TRBV4-1; size: NA; J: TRBJ1-2; DNA: TGCGCCAGCAGCCAGGTTACAGGGGATGAAGGCTACACCTTC; CDR3: CASSQVTGDEGYTF
D: NA; V: TRBV7-8; size: few; J: TRBJ1-1; DNA: TGTGCCAGCAGCTCCCTGGTGGCGGCTGAAGCTTTCTTT; CDR3: CASSSLVAAEAFF
D: TRBD1; V: TRBV7-9; size: NA; J: TRBJ1-5; DNA: TGTGCCAGCAGCCTTTACAGGGGAGGTAATCAGCCCCAGCATTTT; CDR3: CASSLYRGGNQPQHF
D: NA; V: TRBV5-1; size: NA; J: TRBJ1-2; DNA: TGCGCCAGCAGCTTTGGGGAGCTCCCAGCTAACTATGGCTACACCTTC; CDR3: CASSFGELPANYGYTF
D: NA; V: TRBV5-1; size: NA; J: TRBJ2-1; DNA: TGCGCCAGCACCCTCAAACAGGGTGAGCAGTTCTTC; CDR3: CASTLKQGEQFF
D: NA; V: TRBV27; size: NA; J: TRBJ2-7; DNA: TGTGCCAGCAGTTTATCAGAGGGAGTTTTGTACGAGCAGTACTTC; CDR3: CASSLSEGVLYEQYF
D: TRBD2; V: TRBV7-9; size: NA; J: TRBJ2-4; DNA: TGTGCCAGCAGCTTGGGACTAGCGGGGGAGGACATTCAGTACTTC; CDR3: CASSLGLAGEDIQYF
D: NA; V: TRBV5-1; size: NA; J: TRBJ1-1; DNA: TGCGCCAGCAGCAGATTGGGGGGGACTGAAGCTTTCTTT; CDR3: CASSRLGGTEAFF
D: TRBD1; V: TRBV6-5; size: NA; J: TRBJ1-2; DNA: TGTGCCAGCAGTTTTACCGGGACAGCGATCTATGGCTACACCTTC; CDR3: CASSFTGTAIYGYTF
D: TRBD1; V: TRBV2; size: NA; J: TRBJ2-2; DNA: TGTGCCAGCAGTGAGGGACAGGGATTCACCGGGGAGCTGTTTTTT; CDR3: CASSEGQGFTGELFF
D: NA; V: TRBV15; size: NA; J: TRBJ1-4; DNA: TGTGCCACCGATCAGGGTACTAATGAAAAACTGTTTTTT; CDR3: CATDQGTNEKLFF
D: NA; V: TRBV5-4; size: NA; J: TRBJ2-1; DNA: TGTGCCAGTAAGGGGAGGACATCTGGAGAGCAGTTCTTC; CDR3: CASKGRTSGEQFF
D: NA; V: TRBV6-5; size: once; J: TRBJ2-3; DNA: TGTGCCAGCAGTTACTCGGAGTTTTTCACAGATACGCAGTATTTT; CDR3: CASSYSEFFTDTQYF
D: TRBD1; V: TRBV6-1; size: NA; J: TRBJ1-2; DNA: TGTGCCAGCAGTGAATACCCTAGGACAGGGGCCCTTTATGGCTACACCTTC; CDR3: CASSEYPRTGALYGYTF
D: NA; V: TRBV30; size: NA; J: TRBJ1-1; DNA: TGTGCCTGGAGGGGGAGGGCACAGAACACTGAAGCTTTCTTT; CDR3: CAWRGRAQNTEAFF
D: TRBD2; V: TRBV7-9; size: NA; J: TRBJ2-7; DNA: TGTGCCAGCAGTCCGGGAGGCAAGCAGTACTTC; CDR3: CASSPGGKQYF